The 23 T cell receptor beta chains reported below all come from one sample, sequenced in a study of OX40 agonist ivuxolimab in advanced cancers. Using immunoSEQ multiplex PCR, the repertoire was profiled, and TCRdb retains in-frame clones only, with some absent. This sample has around 50,000 clones, with 85% to 90% found just once. Sequencing was performed on CD4+ or CD8+ T cells sorted from blood, taken in a trial of the OX40 agonist ivuxolimab. All receptors come from an adult with an advanced solid tumor such as melanoma, head and neck, liver or kidney cancer.

The rearrangement links TRBV28 to TRBJ1-5; D is unclear. Germline V lookup: CDR1 MDHEN, CDR2 SYDVKM. V was trimmed by 4 bases and J by 6 bases, leaving 25 bases between them. This CDR3 spans 18 amino acids. In DNA form, the CDR3 reads TGTGCCAGCAGTTCCGAGTTTTTGCAATACATGGCCGTTCAGCCCCAGCATTTT. Protein product: CASSSEFLQYMAVQPQHF.

The rearrangement joins TRBV4-2 to TRBJ2-2, with D possibly being TRBD2 (5 bases). The CDR3 extends over 15 amino acids. Germline CDR1 reads LGHNA; CDR2 reads YNFKEQ. Trimming stripped 1 base from V and 7 bases from J, with 13 bases between. CDR3 sequence (DNA): TGTGCCAGCAGCCAAGTAGAACGGGAAAGCGGGGAGCTGTTTTTT. It is translated as CASSQVERESGELFF.

This rearrangement joins TRBV7-6 to TRBJ1-5, with 7 nucleotides matching TRBD1. The ends lost 5 bases at V and 6 bases at J; junction bases unmatched: 16. The CDR3 loop spans 17 amino acids. CDR1 and CDR2 (germline): SGHVS, FNYEAQ. The CDR3: CASSPGTATSYTQPQHF. In nucleotides, the CDR3 is TGTGCCAGCAGCCCCGGGACAGCGACTTCGTATACTCAGCCCCAGCATTTT. The full variable domain, in which reference TRBV7-6 and TRBJ1-5 provide the parts outside the CDR3, is GAGVSQSPRYKVTKRGQDVALRCDPISGHVSLYWYRQALGQGPEFLTYFNYEAQQDKSGLPNDRFSAERPEGSISTLTIQRTEQRDSAMYRCASSPGTATSYTQPQHFGDGTRLSIL.

The chain links TRBV10-3 to TRBJ2-5; D possibly uses TRBD1 or TRBD2 (5 bases each). The J call is doubtful: the DNA matches TRBJ2-7 better. This CDR3 spans 14 amino acids. Germline V gene lookup returns CDR1 ENHRY and CDR2 SYGVKD. The chain's CDR3 is CAISPRDGSYEQYF. As DNA, the CDR3 is TGTGCCATCAGTCCCCGGGACGGCTCCTACGAGCAGTACTTC.

This chain connects TRBV13 to TRBJ2-3; D remains ambiguous. Trimming took 4 bases from V and 4 from J, leaving 12 bases between them. CDR1 and CDR2 (germline): PRHDT, FYEKMQ (reference sequence). The CDR3 contains 14 residues. Here the CDR3 DNA reads TGTGCCAGCAGCTCCTCCCGGACCGCAGATACGCAGTATTTT. Its protein product is CASSSSRTADTQYF.

V is TRBV7-2 and J is TRBJ2-5; TRBD1 might be the D (7 bases). CDR3 size: 14 residues. V lost 5 bases to trimming and J lost 9 bases, with 19 bases between them. CDR1 and CDR2 (germline): SGHTA, FQGNSA. The CDR3 loop reads CASSLIGGWEAQYF. The CDR3 bases are TGTGCCAGCAGCCTGATAGGGGGCTGGGAGGCCCAGTACTTC.

The chain uses TRBV1 and TRBJ2-1; no check of the table's D call, TRBD2, against the DNA was made. TRBV1 is a documented pseudogene. The CDR3 is made up of 18 amino acids. The CDR3, as DNA: TGCACCAGCAGCCAACGACTAGCGGGGGGGGCGGCTTACAATGAGCAGTTCTTC. Translation gives CTSSQRLAGGAAYNEQFF.

This sequence joins TRBV5-4 and TRBJ1-2; 8 nucleotides match TRBD1. With V trimmed by 4 bases and J by 6 bases, 11 bases remained unmatched. Germline V gene sequence: CDR1 SGHNT, CDR2 YYREEE (reference sequence). The CDR3 contains 15 residues. The CDR3 DNA reads as TGTGCCAGCAGCCCAGCGGGGACAGGAAGACATGGCTACACCTTC. Protein: CASSPAGTGRHGYTF.

The DNA of the CDR3 is TGTGCCAGCAGCTTGTATCAGAGTAGCAATCAGCCCCAGCATTTT. Its protein product is CASSLYQSSNQPQHF. The chain is built from TRBV5-6 and TRBJ1-5; D not certain. This CDR3 region has 15 residues. Trimming took off 1 base at V and 0 bases at J, with 8 bases between the two ends. The germline gives CDR1 SGHDT, CDR2 YYEEEE.

The chain carries TRBV9 and TRBJ2-6; D perhaps matches TRBD1 (5 bases). V dropped 4 bases and J dropped 2 bases, with 16 bases sitting between them. CDR1 SGDLS and CDR2 YYNGEE come from the germline V gene. The CDR3 has 17 amino acids. This chain's CDR3 is CASSSRGQGPGANVLTF. CDR3 nucleotides: TGTGCCAGCAGCTCGAGAGGCCAGGGCCCTGGGGCCAACGTCCTGACTTTC. Looking up the rest from reference TRBV9 and TRBJ2-6 gives the full variable domain: DSGVTQTPKHLITATGQRVTLRCSPRSGDLSVYWYQQSLDQGLQFLIQYYNGEERAKGNILERFSAQQFPDLHSELNLSSLELGDSALYFCASSSRGQGPGANVLTFGAGSRLTVL.

The chain combines TRBV5-6 with TRBJ2-2; TRBD2 matches 7 bases. Unmatched junction bases numbered 16, after V lost 4 bases and J lost 7 bases. CDR3 size: 17 residues. Per germline, CDR1 SGHDT and CDR2 YYEEEE. In nucleotides, the CDR3 is TGTGCCAGCAGCCTAAAGACTAGCCCTCTAGTTGACGGGGAGCTGTTTTTT. Protein: CASSLKTSPLVDGELFF.

The chain carries TRBV7-2 and TRBJ2-3; 8 nucleotides agree with TRBD2. Germline V lookup: CDR1 SGHTA, CDR2 FQGNSA. V lost 2 bases and J lost 0; bases outside the gene matches: 10. The CDR3 is made up of 18 amino acids. CDR3 residues: CASSLMSSGGTSTDTQYF. The CDR3 region has the DNA TGTGCCAGCAGCTTAATGTCGAGCGGGGGTACTAGCACAGATACGCAGTATTTT. Combining the CDR3 with reference TRBV7-2 and TRBJ2-3 gives the whole variable domain GAGVSQSPSNKVTEKGKDVELRCDPISGHTALYWYRQSLGQGLEFLIYFQGNSAPDKSGLPSDRFSAERTGGSVSTLTIQRTQQEDSAVYLCASSLMSSGGTSTDTQYFGPGTRLTVL.

V is TRBV7-9 and J is TRBJ2-7; either TRBD1 or TRBD2 may supply D (5 bases each). Germline CDR1 SEHNR, CDR2 FQNEAQ (reference sequence). The CDR3 is 15 residues long. Trimming shortened V by 2 bases and J by 2 bases, and 13 bases separated the two germline ends. In DNA, the CDR3 is TGTGCCAGCAGCTTAAGCTCCGGGGCCCCCTACGAGCAGTACTTC. The encoded protein is CASSLSSGAPYEQYF.

This chain uses TRBV6-5 with TRBJ1-5; D is ambiguous. With 5 bases removed from V and 6 bases from J, the gap between germline ends came to 11 bases. CDR1 is MNHEY, CDR2 SVGAGI, per germline. The CDR3 spans 13 residues. The CDR3 here is CASSPRRSQPQHF. CDR3 coding DNA: TGTGCCAGCAGTCCCCGTCGTAGTCAGCCCCAGCATTTT.

This chain connects TRBV6-1 to TRBJ1-1; D not certain. Deletions cut 1 base from V and 0 bases from J, with 6 bases between. Germline lookup yields CDR1 MNHNS and CDR2 SASEGT. The CDR3 extends over 14 amino acids. In DNA, the CDR3 is TGTGCCAGCAGTGAAGATTTTCTGAACACTGAAGCTTTCTTT. Encoded protein: CASSEDFLNTEAFF.

The chain recombines TRBV5-6 with TRBJ1-2; 7 bases are shared with TRBD1. CDR1 is SGHDT and CDR2 is YYEEEE in the germline V gene. The CDR3 is 14 residues long. V lost 0 bases and J lost 4; bases outside the gene matches: 3. This CDR3 reads CASSLGDRAYGYTF. The CDR3 DNA sequence: TGTGCCAGCAGCTTGGGAGACAGGGCCTATGGCTACACCTTC.

The CDR3 nucleotides are TGTGCCAGCAGTGAAGTGGGGTCCTCCTACGAGCAGTACTTC. Its translation: CASSEVGSSYEQYF. The chain couples TRBV6-1 to TRBJ2-5, with no clear D. The DNA end lines up better with TRBJ2-7; the J call may be wrong. CDR3 size: 14 residues. Germline assignment: CDR1 MNHNS and CDR2 SASEGT.

This chain joins TRBV19 and TRBJ2-3; 14 nucleotides line up with TRBD2. V dropped 4 bases and J dropped 1; count of bases not matched to a gene: 10. Per the germline V gene, CDR1 is LNHDA and CDR2 is SQIVND (reference sequence). The CDR3 contains 19 residues. DNA of the CDR3: TGTGCCAGTAGTAGAGCACCGGGACTAGCGGGAGTTGGCACAGATACGCAGTATTTT. It yields the protein CASSRAPGLAGVGTDTQYF.

The chain links TRBV10-3 to TRBJ2-2; 7 bases line up with TRBD1. Looked up from germline, CDR1 is ENHRY and CDR2 is SYGVKD. CDR3 length: 14 residues. The ends lost 10 bases at V and 3 bases at J; junction bases unmatched: 8. The CDR3 coding sequence is TGTGCCACCTCTCCAGGGGGATACACCGGGGAGCTGTTTTTT. Amino acids: CATSPGGYTGELFF.

The chain uses TRBV9 and TRBJ1-1; no clear D gene. This CDR3 is built from 15 residues. Germline V CDR1 and CDR2: SGDLS, YYNGEE. Between the trimmed V and J ends, which lost 2 bases and 0 bases, there was a span of 11 bases. For the CDR3, the DNA is TGTGCCAGCAGCGTCCTCCCTGGCATGAACACTGAAGCTTTCTTT. This gives the protein CASSVLPGMNTEAFF.

V and J are TRBV29-1 and TRBJ2-3; maybe TRBD2 (5 bases). The CDR3 contains 14 residues. Trimming removed 2 bases from V and 2 bases from J, with 11 bases in between. Germline V gene data show CDR1 as SQVTM and CDR2 as ANQGSEA. DNA for the CDR3: TGCAGCGTTGAACCCAGCGGAATCACAGATACGCAGTATTTT. Translating it yields CSVEPSGITDTQYF.

This chain links TRBV29-1 with TRBJ2-2; 13 bases agree with TRBD2. Germline assignment: CDR1 SQVTM and CDR2 ANQGSEA. This CDR3 region has 13 residues. V lost 6 bases and J lost 6; bases outside the gene matches: 1. The CDR3 coding sequence is TGCAGCGTCACTAGCGGGGGGGCCGGGGAGCTGTTTTTT. Protein: CSVTSGGAGELFF.

This chain uses TRBV25-1 with TRBJ2-3, with 8 bases matching TRBD1. V was clipped by 4 bases and J by 4 bases; unmatched bases: 1. The V gene's germline CDR1 is MGHDK and CDR2 SYGVNS. The CDR3 is 13 amino acids. The CDR3 DNA follows: TGTGCCAGCAGTGGACAGGGGTCAGATACGCAGTATTTT. Encoded protein: CASSGQGSDTQYF.